This TCR beta chain originates from a study of cytomegalovirus exposure and HLA in healthy donors. About the research overall: Previous work identified some 120 million unique TCR beta sequences from about 179 million T cells. Study-level findings and limits: Cytomegalovirus-associated TCR beta chains were listed, numbering roughly 150. An analysis that was carried out later associated fewer than 20,000 TCR beta sequences with HLA alleles at 0.05 false discovery rate. Apart from CMV serostatus, no immune exposure information was available.

The CDR3 is 15 amino acids. Looked up from germline, CDR1 is SGHDT and CDR2 is YYEEEE. V lost 0 bases to trimming and J lost 6 bases, with 16 bases between them. A word on this clone: The antigen is not known.

Primers included in the PCR were 60 Vbeta and 13 Jbeta primers. Data came from immunoSEQ multiplex PCR; TCRdb stores just in-frame clones and leaves some out. The repertoire consists of about 170,000 clones, with 71% occurring once and the leading ten covering about 1.4%. The rearrangement links TRBV5-6 to TRBJ2-7; D might be TRBD2 (5 bases). The sequence derives from a girl aged 10 to 17 in good health and CMV-seronegative. What was sequenced was PBMCs. The CDR3 region is CASSLGGTSRGEQYF. CDR3 sequence (DNA): TGTGCCAGCAGCTTGGGGGGAACAAGTCGGGGCGAGCAGTACTTC.